A selection of T cell receptor beta chains follows, all from one sample in a study of PD-L1 blockade in urothelial cancer. Repertoires were generated with immunoSEQ multiplex PCR, while TCRdb's copy carries only in-frame clones and drops some. Altogether about 130,000 clones are present, 70% to 85% being singletons, with the ten largest covering 3.2%. Source: PBMCs, taken around atezolizumab (anti-PD-L1) treatment. These receptors all come from a man aged 45-65 years with urothelial cancer. Each CDR3 is given with its conserved first and last residue. Fields, in order: CDR3 protein, CDR3 DNA, J gene, clone size, D gene, V gene. A D gene is named only where the DNA matches it firmly. Only part of the rows carry a size: once, few, many, or a class if the clone is expanded.

CAIRGGVVGYGYTF,TGTGCCATCAGGGGGGGGGTAGTTGGCTATGGCTACACCTTC,TRBJ1-2,-,-,TRBV10-3
CASSPSSSTDTQYF,TGTGCCAGCAGCCCTAGCAGTAGCACAGATACGCAGTATTTT,TRBJ2-3,-,-,TRBV7-9
CASSPLGQSYEQYF,TGTGCCAGCTCACCATTGGGACAGAGCTACGAGCAGTACTTC,TRBJ2-7,-,TRBD1,TRBV18
CASSPGLDRETQYF,TGTGCCAGCAGCCCTGGACTAGATAGAGAGACCCAGTACTTC,TRBJ2-5,once,TRBD2,TRBV5-6
CASSLSTGETQYF,TGTGCCAGCAGTTTATCAACGGGAGAGACCCAGTACTTC,TRBJ2-5,-,-,TRBV27
CASSPTYNSPLHF,TGTGCCAGCAGCCCAACCTATAATTCACCCCTCCACTTT,TRBJ1-6,-,-,TRBV7-4
CASSEVAANYGYTF,TGTGCCAGCAGTGAAGTCGCGGCTAACTATGGCTACACCTTC,TRBJ1-2,few,-,TRBV6-1
CASSLIDRPGELFF,TGTGCCAGCAGTTTAATTGACAGGCCCGGGGAGCTGTTTTTT,TRBJ2-2,-,-,TRBV27
CASSSGGGGTGELFF,TGTGCCAGCTCATCCGGCGGGGGCGGCACCGGGGAGCTGTTTTTT,TRBJ2-2,once,-,TRBV18
CASSRTGLTEAFF,TGTGCCAGCAGTAGGACAGGGCTCACTGAAGCTTTCTTT,TRBJ1-1,-,TRBD1,TRBV28
CASKTGGAEKFYGYTF,TGTGCCAGCAAGACAGGGGGCGCTGAGAAGTTCTATGGCTACACCTTC,TRBJ1-2,-,TRBD1,TRBV28
CASSDPGTVNTEAFF,TGTGCCAGCAGTGACCCCGGGACAGTGAACACTGAAGCTTTCTTT,TRBJ1-1,-,TRBD1,TRBV6-1
CASRSGGSHEQYF,TGTGCCAGCAGATCAGGGGGCAGCCACGAGCAGTACTTC,TRBJ2-7,-,TRBD1,TRBV6-1
CASSLVQGHSGNTIYF,TGTGCCAGCAGCTTGGTTCAGGGTCACTCTGGAAACACCATATATTTT,TRBJ1-3,-,-,TRBV5-5
CASSDGGPRSQPQHF,TGTGCCAGCAGTGACGGCGGGCCCCGGAGTCAGCCCCAGCATTTT,TRBJ1-5,-,-,TRBV2
CSVDIGAGGSYEQYF,TGCAGCGTTGACATCGGAGCGGGAGGCTCCTACGAGCAGTACTTC,TRBJ2-7,-,TRBD2,TRBV29-1
CASSVVGSTNEKLFF,TGTGCCAGCAGCGTAGTTGGCTCAACTAATGAAAAACTGTTTTTT,TRBJ1-4,-,-,TRBV9
CASSLEGTSSENEQFF,TGTGCCAGCAGCTTAGAAGGGACTAGCAGTGAGAATGAGCAGTTCTTC,TRBJ2-1,-,TRBD2,TRBV11-3
CASSLDLRTDTQYF,TGTGCCAGCAGTTTAGACTTGCGCACAGATACGCAGTATTTT,TRBJ2-3,-,-,TRBV28
CASSPEGGGQPQHF,TGTGCCAGCTCACCAGAAGGAGGGGGCCAGCCCCAGCATTTT,TRBJ1-5,few,TRBD1,TRBV18
CASSGGGASGYTF,TGTGCCAGCTCTGGAGGGGGGGCGAGTGGCTACACCTTC,TRBJ1-2,-,-,TRBV28
CASAAGTSTFHNEQFF,TGTGCCAGTGCTGCGGGGACCTCAACCTTCCACAATGAGCAGTTCTTC,TRBJ2-1,-,-,TRBV19
CASSLTSGITGHEQYF,TGTGCCAGCAGCCTTACCTCAGGGATAACGGGTCACGAGCAGTACTTC,TRBJ2-7,-,-,TRBV7-2
CASSLVGRGNEQFF,TGTGCCAGCAGCTTAGTAGGGAGAGGGAATGAGCAGTTCTTC,TRBJ2-1,-,-,TRBV13
CASSLGLAGSTTGELFF,TGTGCCAGCAGCTTGGGGCTAGCGGGATCCACGACCGGGGAGCTGTTTTTT,TRBJ2-2,-,TRBD2,TRBV5-4
CASGETGRSYEQYF,TGTGCCAGCGGGGAGACAGGGAGGTCCTACGAGCAGTACTTC,TRBJ2-7,-,-,TRBV25-1
CASRDGTGGDSPLHF,TGTGCCAGCAGAGATGGGACAGGGGGGGATTCACCCCTCCACTTT,TRBJ1-6,-,TRBD1,TRBV2
CASSQSPAAGVYEQYF,TGCGCCAGCAGCCAATCTCCGGCCGCCGGGGTCTACGAGCAGTACTTC,TRBJ2-7,few,-,TRBV4-1
CKLWGHEQFF,TGCAAACTTTGGGGCCATGAGCAGTTCTTC,TRBJ2-1,-,-,TRBV20-1
CASSLGWFVGRNTDTQYF,TGTGCCAGCAGCTTAGGGTGGTTTGTGGGCAGGAACACAGATACGCAGTATTTT,TRBJ2-3,-,-,TRBV7-8
CASSFGASGRPGSEQYF,TGTGCCAGCAGCTTCGGGGCTAGCGGGAGACCCGGGAGCGAGCAGTACTTC,TRBJ2-7,once,TRBD2,TRBV7-2
CSVVGQGLDTQYF,TGCAGCGTTGTGGGACAGGGGTTAGATACGCAGTATTTT,TRBJ2-3,-,TRBD1,TRBV29-1
CASSLRRGEEQYF,TGTGCCAGCAGCTTACGGCGGGGTGAGGAGCAGTACTTC,TRBJ2-7,-,-,TRBV13
CASSSRAQGYGYTF,TGTGCCAGCAGTTCACGGGCTCAGGGCTATGGCTACACCTTC,TRBJ1-2,-,-,TRBV28
CASSYMTGAMQETQYF,TGTGCCAGCAGCTATATGACAGGGGCGATGCAAGAGACCCAGTACTTC,TRBJ2-5,-,TRBD1,TRBV11-2
CASSQTYEQYF,TGTGCCAGCAGCCAGACCTACGAGCAGTACTTC,TRBJ2-7,once,-,TRBV2
CASSRPRLRDNNEQFF,TGTGCCAGCAGCAGACCTCGCTTGCGGGATAACAATGAGCAGTTCTTC,TRBJ2-1,-,-,TRBV7-8
CASSYRQRGDYGYTF,TGTGCCAGCAGCTACCGACAGCGAGGAGACTATGGCTACACCTTC,TRBJ1-2,-,-,TRBV11-2
CASSSGISSTDTQYF,TGTGCCAGCAGCTCGGGAATCTCTAGCACAGATACGCAGTATTTT,TRBJ2-3,-,-,TRBV7-9
CATSRLTQGRPYGYTF,TGTGCCACCAGCAGACTAACACAGGGGCGTCCCTATGGCTACACCTTC,TRBJ1-2,-,TRBD1,TRBV15
CASSQEGGEWGNTEAFF,TGCGCCAGCAGCCAAGAGGGAGGGGAATGGGGGAACACTGAAGCTTTCTTT,TRBJ1-1,-,-,TRBV4-1
CASSLHGQGAYNEQFF,TGTGCCAGCAGCCTCCACGGGCAGGGCGCCTACAATGAGCAGTTCTTC,TRBJ2-1,-,-,TRBV5-5
CASSQVGTGKSEKLFF,TGCGCCAGCAGCCAAGTAGGTACAGGGAAGAGTGAAAAACTGTTTTTT,TRBJ1-4,-,-,TRBV4-1
CASSPRQENTEAFF,TGTGCCAGCTCACCTCGGCAGGAGAACACTGAAGCTTTCTTT,TRBJ1-1,-,-,TRBV18
CASSPYYLAGFNIQYF,TGTGCCAGCTCACCATACTACCTAGCGGGCTTTAACATTCAGTACTTC,TRBJ2-4,once,TRBD2,TRBV18
CASSLGQPNSPLHF,TGTGCCAGCAGTTTGGGACAGCCTAATTCACCCCTCCACTTT,TRBJ1-6,-,TRBD1,TRBV27